One sample yielded the 29 T cell receptor beta chains listed below, sequenced in a study of blood T cell repertoires in COVID-19. The repertoire was sequenced with immunoSEQ multiplex PCR; TCRdb's copy has only in-frame clones and lacks some. The sample lists approximately 150,000 clones, more than 75% occurring once. The source material was peripheral blood. Source of these receptors: a man over 45 who had recovered from COVID-19.

The genes are TRBV3-1 (or the pseudogene TRBV3-2) and TRBJ2-7; 7 bases align to TRBD1. V lost 0 bases to trimming and J lost 9 bases; unmatched junction nucleotides: 5. CDR1 and CDR2 from the germline V gene are LGHDT and YNNKEL (reference sequence). This CDR3 has 13 amino acids. The CDR3 protein is CASSQDSRGLQYF. CDR3 nucleotide sequence: TGTGCCAGCAGCCAAGATTCAAGGGGGCTGCAGTACTTC.

The chain recombines TRBV7-3 with TRBJ1-1; D ambiguous. Germline V gene data show CDR1 as SGHTA and CDR2 as FQGTGA. Trimming took 2 bases from V and 1 from J, leaving 5 bases between them. The CDR3 is made up of 13 amino acids. Here the CDR3 reads CASSLQQNTEAFF. CDR3 nucleotides: TGTGCCAGCAGCTTACAACAGAACACTGAAGCTTTCTTT.

The J gene is TRBJ2-1, the V gene TRBV6-5; 7 positions agree with TRBD1. This CDR3 spans 11 amino acids. The V and J ends lost 7 bases and 8 bases, in that order; junction bases with no gene match: 2. Germline V gives CDR1 MNHEY, CDR2 SVGAGI. CDR3 in DNA: TGTGCCAGCAACAGGGGCGATGAGCAGTTCTTC. Protein sequence: CASNRGDEQFF.

This clone was observed once. The chain joins TRBV7-2 to TRBJ2-1; D is unclear. The CDR3 has 16 amino acids. Per the germline V gene, CDR1 is SGHTA and CDR2 is FQGNSA. The V end was cut by 1 base, the J end by 0 bases, with 10 bases between. DNA for the CDR3: TGTGCCAGCAGCTTAGTAGTCTCCTTCTCCTACAATGAGCAGTTCTTC. It codes for CASSLVVSFSYNEQFF.

This chain connects TRBV7-2 to TRBJ2-7; the match to TRBD2 covers 8 bases. From germline, CDR1 is SGHTA and CDR2 FQGNSA. The CDR3 is made up of 16 amino acids. The trim removed 3 bases at V and 1 base at J, leaving 8 bases unmatched. Here the CDR3 reads CASSLAGGTLSYEQYF. In DNA, the CDR3 is TGTGCCAGCAGCTTGGCGGGAGGTACCCTTTCCTACGAGCAGTACTTC.

This clone came up once. The CDR3 DNA is TGTGCCAGCAGCCAAGGGAGGATGGTAGCCGCGTCCTACAATGAGCAGTTCTTC. This sequence encodes CASSQGRMVAASYNEQFF. The gene calls are TRBV3-1 (or the pseudogene TRBV3-2) and TRBJ2-1, with D possibly being TRBD2 (5 bases). The CDR3 totals 18 residues. V was pared by 1 base and J by 1 base, with 17 bases between. The germline V gene encodes CDR1 LGHDT and CDR2 YNNKEL (reference sequence).

The V call is TRBV6-5, the J call TRBJ1-3; no clear D. The germline gives CDR1 MNHEY, CDR2 SVGAGI. This CDR3 has 15 residues. The germline V and J ends were trimmed by 2 bases and 1 base, with 9 bases remaining between them. CDR3 DNA sequence: TGTGCCAGCAGTTACGGAGATCTATCTGGAAACACCATATATTTT. Residues: CASSYGDLSGNTIYF.

CDR3 sequence reads: CASPYWTGSSYEQYF. In DNA, the CDR3 is TGTGCCAGCCCCTACTGGACAGGGAGTAGTTACGAGCAGTACTTC. The chain has TRBV2 and TRBJ2-7; TRBD1 matches 8 bases. There are 15 residues in the CDR3. The germline gives CDR1 SNHLY, CDR2 FYNNEI. J lost 4 bases, V lost 8 bases, and 13 bases had no gene match.

The CDR3 is CASSRFGDTEAFF. CDR3 DNA sequence: TGTGCCAGCAGTCGATTCGGGGACACTGAAGCTTTCTTT. The chain combines TRBV12-3 or TRBV12-4 with TRBJ1-1; no clear D gene. Trimming pared 5 bases from V and 3 bases from J, leaving 10 bases between. The CDR3 loop spans 13 amino acids.

The V call is TRBV27, the J call TRBJ2-7; 9 nucleotides line up with TRBD2. Germline CDR1 and CDR2: MNHEY and SMNVEV (reference sequence). V was clipped by 6 bases and J by 2 bases; unmatched bases: 8. This CDR3 region has 15 residues. CDR3 DNA sequence: TGTGCCAGCAGCTTTGCAGCGGGAGGCCCCTACGAGCAGTACTTC. It specifies CASSFAAGGPYEQYF.

The V gene is TRBV24-1, the J gene TRBJ2-5, with 7 bases aligning to TRBD1. The germline V gene has CDR1 KGHDR and CDR2 SFDVKD. The length of the CDR3 is 13 residues. V trimming: 10 bases; J trimming: 5 bases; junction bases outside the gene matches: 9. CDR3 nucleotides: TGTGCCACGGCTGCATACAGGGGCGAGACCCAGTACTTC. Protein sequence: CATAAYRGETQYF.

The gene calls are TRBV29-1 and TRBJ2-2; D is possibly TRBD2 (6 bases). The CDR3 has 14 amino acids. V gave up 7 bases and J gave up 4 bases, with 16 bases separating them. From germline, CDR1 is SQVTM and CDR2 ANQGSEA. CDR3 region: CSAGTETLTGELFF. CDR3 coding DNA: TGCAGCGCCGGGACTGAGACCCTCACCGGGGAGCTGTTTTTT.

V is TRBV21-1 and J is TRBJ2-1; TRBD1 is the table's D call and was not checked against the DNA. TRBV21-1 has pseudogene status. The length of the CDR3 is 16 residues. CDR3 DNA sequence: TGTGCCAGCAGCAAAGATGGGGACAGGGGATGGAATGAGCAGTTCTTC. Its translation: CASSKDGDRGWNEQFF.

The rearrangement links TRBV5-1 to TRBJ2-7; TRBD1 matches 9 bases. The CDR3 has 14 residues. CDR1 is SGHRS and CDR2 is YFSETQ in the germline V gene. V lost 2 bases, J lost 6 bases, and 6 bases stayed unmatched. The CDR3 bases are TGCGCCAGCAGCTTCCCGGGACAGGGCGGCGAGCAGTACTTC. It is translated as CASSFPGQGGEQYF.

The chain couples TRBV6-5 to TRBJ2-4, with TRBD1 matching 7 bases. With 4 bases clipped from V and 6 bases from J, the junction kept 6 bases outside the gene matches. CDR1 MNHEY and CDR2 SVGAGI come from the germline V gene. The CDR3 consists of 14 residues. CDR3 in amino acids: CASSSRGRGNIQYF. CDR3 sequence (DNA): TGTGCCAGCAGTTCAAGGGGGCGCGGAAACATTCAGTACTTC.

The chain couples TRBV5-1 to TRBJ1-1; D remains unclear. The ends were cut back, 0 bases at V and 5 bases at J, with 11 bases in the middle. The CDR3 is 14 residues long. The germline V gene has CDR1 SGHRS and CDR2 YFSETQ. DNA for the CDR3: TGCGCCAGCAGCTTGGGGGAGGAGACAACTGAAGCTTTCTTT. Encoded protein: CASSLGEETTEAFF.

This sequence joins TRBV7-2 and TRBJ2-1, with 10 bases lining up with TRBD2. V lost 5 bases and J lost 4; bases outside the gene matches: 5. Germline CDR1 and CDR2: SGHTA and FQGNSA. The CDR3 contains 15 residues. The CDR3 protein is CASSLSGGPYNEQFF. In DNA form, the CDR3 reads TGTGCCAGCAGCCTTAGCGGGGGGCCTTACAATGAGCAGTTCTTC.

The chain combines TRBV18 with TRBJ1-1; D is unclear. V dropped 5 bases and J dropped 0 bases, with 13 bases sitting between them. The CDR3 is made up of 15 amino acids. The V gene's germline CDR1 is KGHSH and CDR2 LQKENI. CDR3 region: CASSLHENMNTEAFF. The CDR3 DNA sequence: TGTGCCAGCTCATTACATGAAAATATGAACACTGAAGCTTTCTTT.

The genes are TRBV30 and TRBJ1-2; no reliable D call. Germline loops: CDR1 GTSNPN, CDR2 SVGIG (reference sequence). The CDR3 runs to 12 residues. Deletions cut 4 bases from V and 7 bases from J, with 13 bases between. As DNA, the CDR3 is TGTGCCTGGACGCAGGTTGTGGGTGGCTACACCTTC. Translation: CAWTQVVGGYTF.

The count of this clone is one. The rearrangement joins TRBV5-1 to TRBJ1-1, with D tentatively TRBD1 (6 bases). V shed 3 bases and J shed 0 bases, with 9 bases lying between them. The CDR3 loop spans 14 amino acids. Germline CDR1 reads SGHRS; CDR2 reads YFSETQ. CDR3 nucleotide sequence: TGCGCCAGCAGCTCAACAGGGATGAACACTGAAGCTTTCTTT. Translated: CASSSTGMNTEAFF.

Turning to this clone: This specimen includes other DNA sequences encoding the same CDR3. The rearrangement joins TRBV18 to TRBJ1-5; perhaps TRBD1 as D (6 bases). Germline-derived CDR1 and CDR2 are KGHSH and LQKENI. The CDR3 runs 14 residues. V lost 3 bases and J 1 base, leaving 7 bases between the germline ends. The CDR3 DNA reads as TGTGCCAGCTCACCCGGACAGAGCAATCAGCCCCAGCATTTT. Protein product: CASSPGQSNQPQHF.

The gene calls are TRBV19 and TRBJ1-5, with TRBD1 matching 8 bases. The V segment lost 4 bases and the J segment 6 bases; nucleotides outside the gene matches: 11. The CDR3 sequence is 16 residues long. The V gene's germline CDR1 is LNHDA and CDR2 SQIVND (reference sequence). The CDR3 here is CASSNHGQGKIQPQHF. In DNA form, the CDR3 reads TGTGCCAGTAGTAACCACGGACAGGGTAAGATTCAGCCCCAGCATTTT.

The chain links TRBV6-6 to TRBJ2-5; 13 nucleotides match TRBD2. CDR1 and CDR2 from the germline V gene are MNHNY and SVGAGI (reference sequence). This CDR3 region has 15 residues. V lost 6 bases and J lost 4; bases outside the gene matches: 5. The CDR3 spells CASSPGLAGVETQYF. Written as DNA, the CDR3 is TGTGCCAGCAGCCCTGGACTAGCGGGAGTAGAGACCCAGTACTTC.

The chain carries TRBV11-2 and TRBJ1-1; 8 nucleotides line up with TRBD1. CDR3 size: 15 residues. V shed 5 bases, J shed 1 base, and the junction held 6 bases outside the gene matches. Per the germline V gene, CDR1 is SGHAT and CDR2 is FQNNGV. The chain's CDR3 is CASSRQGQGNTEAFF. CDR3 bases: TGTGCCAGCAGCCGACAGGGGCAGGGGAACACTGAAGCTTTCTTT.

This rearrangement joins TRBV7-2 to TRBJ2-5, with D perhaps matching TRBD2 (6 bases). The CDR3 spans 14 residues. V dropped 0 bases and J dropped 4 bases, with 9 bases sitting between them. The germline V gene has CDR1 SGHTA and CDR2 FQGNSA. Here the CDR3 reads CASSLAGGSETQYF. The CDR3 DNA is TGTGCCAGCAGCTTAGCGGGAGGATCAGAGACCCAGTACTTC.

J is TRBJ2-3 and V is TRBV7-9; D is possibly TRBD2 (5 bases). This CDR3 comprises 14 residues. Germline assignment: CDR1 SEHNR and CDR2 FQNEAQ (reference sequence). V was pared by 0 bases and J by 4 bases, with 8 bases between. CDR3 amino acids: CASSLAGVSDTQYF. CDR3 nucleotide sequence: TGTGCCAGCAGCTTAGCGGGAGTCTCAGATACGCAGTATTTT.

The chain couples TRBV5-1 to TRBJ2-2; possibly TRBD2 for D (7 bases). V was pared by 2 bases and J by 5 bases, with 10 bases between. Germline V CDR1 and CDR2: SGHRS, YFSETQ. The CDR3 sequence is 14 residues long. DNA of the CDR3: TGCGCCAGCAGCTTCAAGGGGGGGACCGGGGAGCTGTTTTTT. Translated: CASSFKGGTGELFF.

This clone was observed a single time. This chain joins TRBV2 and TRBJ2-3; 7 positions match TRBD1. Germline trimming cut 1 base from V and 3 bases from J; bases unmatched to any gene: 4. CDR1 and CDR2 from the germline V gene are SNHLY and FYNNEI. The CDR3 consists of 15 residues. Here the CDR3 reads CASSEGDRVTDTQYF. The DNA of the CDR3 is TGTGCCAGCAGTGAAGGAGACAGGGTTACAGATACGCAGTATTTT.

This chain links TRBV9 with TRBJ1-5; D uncertain. From germline, CDR1 is SGDLS and CDR2 YYNGEE. The CDR3 is 14 residues long. The V and J ends lost 0 bases and 6 bases respectively, with 10 bases between them. CDR3 in DNA: TGTGCCAGCAGCGTAGATATAGTCGGTCAGCCCCAGCATTTT. This sequence encodes CASSVDIVGQPQHF.